The 21 T cell receptor beta chains presented below share a single source sample, sequenced in a study of T-cell memory formation after mild COVID-19. MiXCR, run by TCRdb on the 5' RACE reads, gives a single entry per CDR3 protein. The sample carries approximately 250,000 distinct CDR3 sequences, 15% recorded once. Material: PBMCs or a T cell subset sorted from them (not recorded which). The receptor source for this set is an adult woman who had mild COVID-19 (a few samples of this study predate the infection). Cell type and time point are not known.

This sequence joins TRBV7-9 and TRBJ1-5; D gene unclear. The CDR3 is 17 amino acids. The germline V and J ends were trimmed by 3 bases and 5 bases, with 20 bases remaining between them. Per germline, CDR1 SEHNR and CDR2 FQNEAQ (reference sequence). The CDR3 reads CASSLARRLEPDQPQHF. The CDR3 DNA reads as TGTGCCAGCAGCTTGGCAAGGAGGCTGGAACCTGATCAGCCCCAGCATTTT.

This clonotype was counted at least ten times. This chain connects TRBV2 to TRBJ2-1, with TRBD2 identical over 9 bases. The V and J ends lost 6 bases and 12 bases, in that order; junction bases with no gene match: 9. Germline V gene sequence: CDR1 SNHLY, CDR2 FYNNEI. The CDR3 contains 13 residues. CDR3 region: CASRGLAAVGQFF. The CDR3 DNA is TGTGCCAGCAGGGGACTAGCCGCCGTAGGGCAGTTCTTC. Full variable domain (remainder filled in from reference TRBV2 and TRBJ2-1): EPEVTQTPSHQVTQMGQEVILRCVPISNHLYFYWYRQILGQKVEFLVSFYNNEISEKSEIFDDQFSVERPDGSNFTLKIRSTKLEDSAMYFCASRGLAAVGQFFGPGTRLTVL.

This clonotype was observed a few times. The chain uses TRBV7-9 and TRBJ1-2; 9 bases are a match to TRBD1. The germline gives CDR1 SEHNR, CDR2 FQNEAQ (reference sequence). V gave up 7 bases and J gave up 2 bases; unmatched junction bases: 14. The CDR3 runs 17 residues. CDR3 loop: CASTIGGGQGVNYGYTF. The CDR3 DNA sequence: TGTGCCAGCACCATTGGAGGGGGACAGGGAGTAAACTATGGCTACACCTTC.

The CDR3 nucleotides are TGTGCCAGCGGGGTGGAAGGCTATGGCTACACCTTC. Residues: CASGVEGYGYTF. V is TRBV2 and J is TRBJ1-2; the D is unclear. This CDR3 region has 12 residues. V lost 8 bases and J 4 bases, leaving 11 bases between the germline ends. Germline CDR1 and CDR2: SNHLY and FYNNEI.

This clonotype has a handful of counts. This rearrangement joins TRBV24-1 to TRBJ2-1; possibly TRBD2 for D (6 bases). This CDR3 spans 17 amino acids. Between the trimmed V and J ends, which lost 3 bases and 8 bases, there was a span of 22 bases. CDR1 and CDR2 from the germline V gene are KGHDR and SFDVKD. The CDR3 bases are TGTGCCACCAGTGATGGAGCGGGCCCCGTTTTGGCCCATGAGCAGTTCTTC. Encoded protein: CATSDGAGPVLAHEQFF.

In its sample, this clonotype was seen once. The chain couples TRBV10-3 to TRBJ2-3; D not certain. The CDR3 runs 12 residues. The germline V gene encodes CDR1 ENHRY and CDR2 SYGVKD. Trimming left V 4 bases short and J 2 bases short, with 4 bases between. The CDR3 loop is CAISGTTDTQYF. DNA of the CDR3: TGTGCCATCAGTGGGACCACAGATACGCAGTATTTT.

This clonotype occurred a few times. The genes are TRBV20-1 and TRBJ2-1, with TRBD2 matching over 11 bases. The CDR3 has 14 residues. V was clipped by 5 bases and J by 7 bases; unmatched bases: 7. CDR1 is DFQATT and CDR2 is SNEGSKA in the germline V gene (reference sequence). The CDR3 region has the DNA TGCAGTGCTCTTTCCGGGACTAGCGGTAATGAGCAGTTCTTC. Residues: CSALSGTSGNEQFF.

Only a few counts were recorded for this clonotype. This rearrangement joins TRBV19 to TRBJ1-2; D perhaps matches TRBD1 (5 bases). Germline assignment: CDR1 LNHDA and CDR2 SQIVND (reference sequence). There are 13 residues in the CDR3. Trimming cost V 3 bases and J 4 bases, with 9 bases left between them. CDR3 sequence reads: CASSIRDVYGYTF. The CDR3 DNA is TGTGCCAGTAGTATTCGGGACGTCTATGGCTACACCTTC. The full variable domain, its missing parts supplied by reference TRBV19 and TRBJ1-2, is DGGITQSPKYLFRKEGQNVTLSCEQNLNHDAMYWYRQDPGQGLRLIYYSQIVNDFQKGDIAEGYSVSREKKESFPLTVTSAQKNPTAFYLCASSIRDVYGYTFGSGTRLTVV.

Only a few counts were recorded for this clonotype. V and J are TRBV10-3 and TRBJ1-2; 12 bases align to TRBD1. After removal of 3 bases from V and 2 bases from J, the junction contained 1 base not matched to a gene. Germline lookup yields CDR1 ENHRY and CDR2 SYGVKD. This CDR3 is built from 15 residues. CDR3 coding DNA: TGTGCCATCAGTGACGGGACAGGGGGCAACTATGGCTACACCTTC. Its translation is CAISDGTGGNYGYTF.

This clonotype was counted once. This chain links TRBV11-3 with TRBJ2-2; 8 bases line up with TRBD2. Germline CDR1 SGHNT, CDR2 YENEEA. V shed 5 bases and J 6 bases; nucleotides not matched to a gene: 8. The CDR3 is 15 residues long. Written as DNA, the CDR3 is TGTGCCAGCAGCCCCGGACTAGCTCGGGCCGGGGAGCTGTTTTTT. Translation: CASSPGLARAGELFF. Looking up the rest from reference TRBV11-3 and TRBJ2-2 gives the full variable domain: EAGVVQSPRYKIIEKKQPVAFWCNPISGHNTLYWYLQNLGQGPELLIRYENEEAVDDSQLPKDRFSAERLKGVDSTLKIQPAELGDSAVYLCASSPGLARAGELFFGEGSRLTVL.

In its sample, this clonotype was seen many times. J is TRBJ2-7 and V is TRBV5-1, with D perhaps being TRBD1 or TRBD2 (6 bases each). The V and J ends lost 4 bases and 3 bases respectively, with 14 bases between them. CDR1 SGHRS and CDR2 YFSETQ come from the germline V gene. The CDR3 runs to 14 residues. The CDR3, as DNA: TGCGCCAGCAGCCCTGGGGGCGGGGACTACGAGCAGTACTTC. It is translated as CASSPGGGDYEQYF.

In this sample, this clonotype turned up a few times. V usage is TRBV18 and J usage is TRBJ1-1; D not certain. The germline CDR1 and CDR2 sequences are KGHSH and LQKENI. Trimming took off 2 bases at V and 1 base at J, with 8 bases between the two ends. The CDR3 is 14 amino acids. The CDR3 nucleotides are TGTGCCAGCTCACCAGAGGGAAGGAACACTGAAGCTTTCTTT. The encoded protein is CASSPEGRNTEAFF.

In its sample, this clonotype was seen a few times. One end of the junction fails to match germline, which may point to a read error. The chain carries TRBV7-2 and TRBJ2-2, with 9 nucleotides matching TRBD2. This CDR3 contains 15 residues. CDR1 SGHTA and CDR2 FQGNSA come from the germline V gene. The CDR3 sequence: CASRPGLAKTGELFF. The DNA for the CDR3 is TGTGCCAGCAGGCCCGGACTAGCGAAGACCGGGGAGCTGTTTTTT.

To note about this clonotype: An end of the junction differs from the germline gene, which may be a read error. The V call is TRBV12-3 or TRBV12-4, the J call TRBJ1-4, with no clear D. This CDR3 has 13 amino acids. CDR3 DNA: TGTGCCAGCAGTTTAGCGGCCAGCTCCGTTCTTCTTTTT. Translation: CASSLAASSVLLF.

This clonotype was observed a few times. J is TRBJ2-2 and V is TRBV7-2; D unresolved. V gave up 2 bases and J gave up 0 bases, with 7 bases separating them. CDR3 length: 15 amino acids. Germline V gene sequence: CDR1 SGHTA, CDR2 FQGNSA. The CDR3 loop reads CASSLKGSNTGELFF. The CDR3 DNA reads TGTGCCAGCAGCTTAAAAGGATCGAACACCGGGGAGCTGTTTTTT.

This clonotype was counted only a few times. This chain uses TRBV20-1 with TRBJ2-7, with 12 bases that match TRBD1. Germline V gene data show CDR1 as DFQATT and CDR2 as SNEGSKA (reference sequence). With V trimmed by 3 bases and J by 4 bases, 13 bases remained unmatched. The CDR3 extends over 17 amino acids. DNA of the CDR3: TGCAGTGCTAGTGGGACAGGGGGCTTTGGATCCGTTTACGAGCAGTACTTC. Translating it yields CSASGTGGFGSVYEQYF.

V usage is TRBV7-2 and J usage is TRBJ2-3, with a possible D match to TRBD1 (6 bases). This CDR3 has 15 residues. The V end lost 5 bases, the J end lost 6 bases, and 18 bases lay between the germline ends. Per the germline V gene, CDR1 is SGHTA and CDR2 is FQGNSA. Here the CDR3 DNA reads TGTGCCAGCAGCGGTACAGGGCTGGGATTTGATACGCAGTATTTT. It translates to CASSGTGLGFDTQYF.

This rearrangement joins TRBV6-1 to TRBJ2-3; D uncertain. The germline V and J ends were trimmed by 1 base and 0 bases, with 14 bases remaining between them. Germline lookup yields CDR1 MNHNS and CDR2 SASEGT. The CDR3 is 17 residues long. This CDR3 reads CASSEVPTATSTDTQYF. The CDR3 DNA is TGTGCCAGCAGTGAAGTTCCGACTGCGACTAGCACAGATACGCAGTATTTT.

This clonotype showed up many times. V and J are TRBV18 and TRBJ2-7, with D unclear. Trimming shortened V by 3 bases and J by 0 bases, and 3 bases separated the two germline ends. The CDR3 has 12 amino acids. The germline gives CDR1 KGHSH, CDR2 LQKENI. The DNA for the CDR3 is TGTGCCAGCTCACCTAGCTCCTACGAGCAGTACTTC. It encodes CASSPSSYEQYF.

The CDR3 nucleotides are TGCAGTGCTAGAGATCGATGGTCGGGTGGCTACACCTTC. It is translated as CSARDRWSGGYTF. The chain uses TRBV20-1 and TRBJ1-2; D is ambiguous. The germline gives CDR1 DFQATT, CDR2 SNEGSKA (reference sequence). V was pared by 0 bases and J by 7 bases, with 12 bases between. The length of the CDR3 is 13 residues.

The V call is TRBV6-5, the J call TRBJ2-3, with D maybe TRBD1 (5 bases). V was cut by 0 bases and J by 8 bases, with 15 bases left in between. Looked up from germline, CDR1 is MNHEY and CDR2 is SVGAGI. The CDR3 has 15 residues. The CDR3 nucleotides are TGTGCCAGCAGTTACTCGTACAGGTCGACGGGTACGCAGTATTTT. This encodes CASSYSYRSTGTQYF.